This record covers a single T cell receptor (beta chain). What it binds is not known. These data come from a study of response to subunit inactivated influenza vaccine. Study-level findings and limits: Each seasonal influenza vaccination, the authors suggested, recruits few new T cells.

Per the germline V gene, CDR1 is MNHEY and CDR2 is SVGAGI. The CDR3 consists of 12 residues. V gave up 6 bases and J gave up 9 bases, with 12 bases separating them. TCRdb analysed the RT-PCR reads with MiXCR anew, one entry per CDR3 protein. The table includes 500,000 to 550,000 distinct CDR3 sequences, under 8.5% detected once. The chain couples TRBV6-5 to TRBJ2-1; no definite D call. Here the sequenced sample was PBMCs from blood, taken 23 months after vaccination. This TCR was sampled from a man aged 50 to 75 who received an inactivated influenza vaccine. Here the CDR3 DNA reads TGTGCCAGCAGAAGGGCGGCCGGTGAGCAGTTCTTC. Protein product: CASRRAAGEQFF.